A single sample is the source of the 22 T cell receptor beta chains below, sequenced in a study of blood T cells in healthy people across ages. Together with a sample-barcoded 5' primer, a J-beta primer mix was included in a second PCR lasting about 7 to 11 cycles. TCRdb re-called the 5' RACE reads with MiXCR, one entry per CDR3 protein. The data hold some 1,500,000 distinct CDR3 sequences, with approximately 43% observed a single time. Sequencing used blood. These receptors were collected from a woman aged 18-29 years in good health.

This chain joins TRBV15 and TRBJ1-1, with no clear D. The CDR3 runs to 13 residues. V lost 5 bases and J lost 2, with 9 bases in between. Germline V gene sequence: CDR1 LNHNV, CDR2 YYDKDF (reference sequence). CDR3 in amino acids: CATSLGGNTEAFF. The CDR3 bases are TGTGCCACCAGCCTGGGTGGAAACACTGAAGCTTTCTTT.

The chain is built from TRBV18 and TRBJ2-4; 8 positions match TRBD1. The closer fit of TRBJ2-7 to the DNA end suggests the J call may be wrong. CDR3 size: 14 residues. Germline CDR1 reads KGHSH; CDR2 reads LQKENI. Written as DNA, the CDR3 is TGTGCCAGCTCACCTCAGGGGGCGCGTTACGAGCAGTACTTC. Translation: CASSPQGARYEQYF.

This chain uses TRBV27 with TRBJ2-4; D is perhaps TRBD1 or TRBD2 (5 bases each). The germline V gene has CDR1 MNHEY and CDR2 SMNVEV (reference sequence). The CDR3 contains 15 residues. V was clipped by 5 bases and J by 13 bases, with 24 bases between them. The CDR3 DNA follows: TGTGCCAGCAGTCCCGGCTATGGGGCTAGCTGGGAGCAGTACTTC. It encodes CASSPGYGASWEQYF.

The CDR3 here is CSAIRLAGDTDTQYF. CDR3 bases: TGCAGTGCTATCAGACTAGCGGGGGACACAGATACGCAGTATTTT. V usage is TRBV20-1 and J usage is TRBJ2-3; TRBD2 aligns across 12 bases. This CDR3 contains 15 residues. J lost 2 bases, V lost 4 bases, and 4 bases had no gene match. Germline CDR1 DFQATT, CDR2 SNEGSKA (reference sequence).

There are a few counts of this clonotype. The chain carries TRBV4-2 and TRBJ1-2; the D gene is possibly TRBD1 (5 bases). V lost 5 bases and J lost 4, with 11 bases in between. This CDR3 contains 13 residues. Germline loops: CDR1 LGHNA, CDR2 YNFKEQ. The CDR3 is CASSGQSPYGYTF. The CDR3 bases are TGTGCCAGCAGCGGACAATCCCCCTATGGCTACACCTTC.

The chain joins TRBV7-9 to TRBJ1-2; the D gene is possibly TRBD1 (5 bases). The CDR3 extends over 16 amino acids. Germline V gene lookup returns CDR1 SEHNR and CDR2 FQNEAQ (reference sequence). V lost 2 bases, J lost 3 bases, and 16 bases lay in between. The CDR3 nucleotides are TGTGCCAGCAGCTTACTTGGGGCACCCCTGTACTATGGCTACACCTTC. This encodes CASSLLGAPLYYGYTF.

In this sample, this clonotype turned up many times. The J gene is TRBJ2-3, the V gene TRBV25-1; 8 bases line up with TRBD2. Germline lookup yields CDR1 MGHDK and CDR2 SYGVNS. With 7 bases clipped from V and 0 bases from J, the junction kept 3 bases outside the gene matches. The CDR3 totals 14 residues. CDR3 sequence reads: CASISSGSTDTQYF. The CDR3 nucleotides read TGTGCCAGCATTTCTAGCGGGAGCACAGATACGCAGTATTTT.

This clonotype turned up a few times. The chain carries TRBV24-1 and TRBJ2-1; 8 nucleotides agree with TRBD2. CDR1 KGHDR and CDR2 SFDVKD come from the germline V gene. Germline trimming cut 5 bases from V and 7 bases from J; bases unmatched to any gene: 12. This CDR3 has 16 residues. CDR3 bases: TGTGCCACCAGTGTCACAGCGAGCGGGGGTCAAAATGAGCAGTTCTTC. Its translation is CATSVTASGGQNEQFF.

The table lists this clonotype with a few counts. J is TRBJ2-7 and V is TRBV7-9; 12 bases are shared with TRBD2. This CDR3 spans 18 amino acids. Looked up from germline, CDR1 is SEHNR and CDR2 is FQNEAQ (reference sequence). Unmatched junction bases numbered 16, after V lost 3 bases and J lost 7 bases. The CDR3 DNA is TGTGCCAGCAGCTTGTATATTTCCGGGACTAGCGGGTTTATAGAGCAGTACTTC. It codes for CASSLYISGTSGFIEQYF.

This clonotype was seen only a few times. The CDR3 coding sequence is TGTGCCAGCAGATCGGACAGGGCACCAAATTCACCCCTCCACTTT. It encodes CASRSDRAPNSPLHF. The rearrangement links TRBV28 to TRBJ1-6; 8 bases match TRBD1. This CDR3 is built from 15 residues. Germline CDR1 reads MDHEN; CDR2 reads SYDVKM. J was trimmed by 7 bases and V by 6 bases; bases with no gene match: 8.

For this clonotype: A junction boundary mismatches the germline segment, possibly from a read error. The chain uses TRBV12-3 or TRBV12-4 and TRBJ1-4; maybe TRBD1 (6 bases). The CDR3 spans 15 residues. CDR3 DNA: TGTACCAGCAGTGGCACCAGGGGCCTCGGGGAAAAACTGTTTTTT. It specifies CTSSGTRGLGEKLFF.

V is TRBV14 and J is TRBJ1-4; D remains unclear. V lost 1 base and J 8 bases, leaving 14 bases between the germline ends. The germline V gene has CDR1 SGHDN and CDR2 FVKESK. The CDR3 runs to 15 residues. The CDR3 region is CASSQALHTGEKLFF. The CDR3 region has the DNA TGTGCCAGCAGCCAAGCGTTACACACGGGGGAAAAACTGTTTTTT.

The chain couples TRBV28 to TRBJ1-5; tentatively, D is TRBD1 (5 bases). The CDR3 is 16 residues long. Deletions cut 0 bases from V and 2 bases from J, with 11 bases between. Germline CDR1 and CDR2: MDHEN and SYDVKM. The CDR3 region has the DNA TGTGCCAGCAGTTTATGGCAGGGTAGTTGCAATCAGCCCCAGCATTTT. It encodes CASSLWQGSCNQPQHF.

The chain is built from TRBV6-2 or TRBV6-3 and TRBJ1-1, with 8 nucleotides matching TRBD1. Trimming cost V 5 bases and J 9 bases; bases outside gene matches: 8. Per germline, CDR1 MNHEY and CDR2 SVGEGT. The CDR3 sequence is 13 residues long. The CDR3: CASSPRGPRKAFF. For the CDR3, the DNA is TGTGCCAGCAGTCCCAGGGGGCCGCGAAAAGCTTTCTTT.

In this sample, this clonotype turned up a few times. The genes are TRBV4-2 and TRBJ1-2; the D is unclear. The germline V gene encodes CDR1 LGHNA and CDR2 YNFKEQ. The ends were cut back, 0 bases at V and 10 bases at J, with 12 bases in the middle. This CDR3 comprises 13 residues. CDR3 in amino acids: CASSQEGAFDYTF. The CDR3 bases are TGTGCCAGCAGCCAAGAGGGCGCGTTTGACTACACCTTC.

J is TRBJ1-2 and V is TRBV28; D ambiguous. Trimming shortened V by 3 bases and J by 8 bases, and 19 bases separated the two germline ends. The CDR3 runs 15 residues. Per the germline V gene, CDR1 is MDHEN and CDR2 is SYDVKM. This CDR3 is CASSFPRPPSGGYTF. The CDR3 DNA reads TGTGCCAGCAGTTTCCCCCGGCCCCCCTCGGGGGGCTACACCTTC.

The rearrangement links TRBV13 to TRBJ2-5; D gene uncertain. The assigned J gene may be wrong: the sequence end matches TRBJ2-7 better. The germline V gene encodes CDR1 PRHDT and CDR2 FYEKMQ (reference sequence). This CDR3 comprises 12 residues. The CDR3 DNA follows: TGTGCCAGCGGAGCTTCGAGTTCCGAGCAGTACTTC. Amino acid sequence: CASGASSSEQYF.

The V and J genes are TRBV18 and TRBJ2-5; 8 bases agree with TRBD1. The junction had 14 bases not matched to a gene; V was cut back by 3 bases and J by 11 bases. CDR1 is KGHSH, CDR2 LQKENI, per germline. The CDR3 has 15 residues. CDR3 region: CASSPEDRESSEQYF. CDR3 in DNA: TGTGCCAGCTCACCCGAGGACAGGGAGTCGTCGGAGCAGTACTTC.

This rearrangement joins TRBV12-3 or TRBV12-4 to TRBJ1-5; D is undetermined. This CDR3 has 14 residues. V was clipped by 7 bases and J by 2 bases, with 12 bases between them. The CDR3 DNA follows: TGTGCCAGCACTGCCCGGAGGGGCAATCAGCCCCAGCATTTT. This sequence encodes CASTARRGNQPQHF.

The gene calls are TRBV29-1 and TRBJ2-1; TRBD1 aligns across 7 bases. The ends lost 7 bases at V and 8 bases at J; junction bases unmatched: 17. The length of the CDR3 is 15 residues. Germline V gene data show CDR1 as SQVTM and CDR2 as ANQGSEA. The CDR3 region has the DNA TGCAGCGGGAACCCACCCGGGACAGAATTTGATGAGCAGTTCTTC. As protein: CSGNPPGTEFDEQFF.

CDR3 loop: CSARDFGESENTEAFF. For the CDR3, the DNA is TGCAGTGCTAGAGATTTCGGGGAATCAGAGAACACTGAAGCTTTCTTT. The J gene is TRBJ1-1, the V gene TRBV20-1; D uncertain. This CDR3 contains 16 residues. Germline V gene lookup returns CDR1 DFQATT and CDR2 SNEGSKA (reference sequence). The V end lost 0 bases, the J end lost 1 base, and 15 bases lay between the germline ends.

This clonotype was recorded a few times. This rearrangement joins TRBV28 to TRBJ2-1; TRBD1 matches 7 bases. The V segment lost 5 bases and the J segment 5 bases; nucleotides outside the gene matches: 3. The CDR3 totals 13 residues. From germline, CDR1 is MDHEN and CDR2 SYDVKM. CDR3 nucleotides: TGTGCCAGCAGTCCCACAGGGGACAATGAGCAGTTCTTC. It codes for CASSPTGDNEQFF.